Below are 27 T cell receptor beta chains sequenced from a single sample in a study of cytomegalovirus exposure and HLA in healthy donors. Clones were read by immunoSEQ multiplex PCR, and TCRdb kept only the in-frame ones, dropping some. The table records 200,000 to 300,000 clones, less than 95% of them present only once. Material: PBMCs. All receptors come from a woman under 40 in good health and CMV-seronegative.

The rearrangement uses TRBV9 and TRBJ2-1, with a tentative D call TRBD1 (5 bases). The V gene's germline CDR1 is SGDLS and CDR2 YYNGEE. Trimming removed 0 bases at V and 3 bases at J, with 10 bases between. The length of the CDR3 is 15 residues. The DNA of the CDR3 is TGTGCCAGCAGCGTAGAACAGGCTAGCTACAATGAGCAGTTCTTC. This encodes CASSVEQASYNEQFF.

This sequence joins TRBV10-2 and TRBJ2-1, with unresolved D. The CDR3 loop spans 16 amino acids. V was cut by 6 bases and J by 8 bases, with 23 bases left in between. Germline CDR1 WSHSY, CDR2 SAAADI. The CDR3 sequence is CASRRTTDMVFDEQFF. DNA of the CDR3: TGCGCCAGCAGGAGAACGACTGACATGGTATTCGATGAGCAGTTCTTC.

The chain couples TRBV6-5 to TRBJ2-7; D possibly corresponds to TRBD1 (6 bases). Germline CDR1 is MNHEY and CDR2 is SVGAGI. Trimming cost V 0 bases and J 5 bases, with 14 bases left between them. The CDR3 consists of 15 residues. CDR3 protein: CASSYSGRGRDEQYF. CDR3 in DNA: TGTGCCAGCAGTTACTCGGGCAGGGGTCGTGACGAGCAGTACTTC.

The chain combines TRBV29-1 with TRBJ2-3; D uncertain. The CDR3 runs 15 residues. The V and J ends lost 5 bases and 1 base respectively, with 16 bases between them. CDR1 is SQVTM and CDR2 is ANQGSEA in the germline V gene. The CDR3 reads CSVISMVGGTDTQYF. The CDR3 nucleotides read TGCAGCGTTATCTCCATGGTTGGGGGCACAGATACGCAGTATTTT.

This clone was seen just once. This chain links TRBV28 with TRBJ1-2, with a possible D match to TRBD1 (6 bases). Germline CDR1 MDHEN, CDR2 SYDVKM. The CDR3 has 13 amino acids. Trimming took 7 bases from V and 4 from J, leaving 13 bases between them. The CDR3 sequence is CASIEQGGYGYTF. DNA of the CDR3: TGTGCCAGCATTGAACAGGGCGGCTATGGCTACACCTTC.

This chain joins TRBV11-3 and TRBJ2-5; D is unclear. The CDR3 is 15 amino acids. Between the trimmed V and J ends, which lost 5 bases and 4 bases, there was a span of 17 bases. Germline CDR1 and CDR2: SGHNT and YENEEA. CDR3 DNA: TGTGCCAGCAGCAATTCGGACCCAAGGACAGAGACCCAGTACTTC. Its translation is CASSNSDPRTETQYF.

The rearrangement links TRBV13 to TRBJ2-1; D is unclear. The germline V gene has CDR1 PRHDT and CDR2 FYEKMQ (reference sequence). V was trimmed by 5 bases and J by 0 bases, leaving 14 bases between them. The CDR3 loop spans 16 amino acids. The CDR3: CASSPDGESSYNEQFF. CDR3 sequence (DNA): TGTGCCAGCAGCCCTGACGGCGAGAGCTCCTACAATGAGCAGTTCTTC.

This rearrangement joins TRBV28 to TRBJ2-2; a weak D match, TRBD2 (5 bases). CDR1 MDHEN and CDR2 SYDVKM come from the germline V gene. The CDR3 covers 15 residues. V lost 2 bases and J 4 bases, leaving 11 bases between the germline ends. The CDR3: CASSLRRWTTGELFF. The CDR3 nucleotides read TGTGCCAGCAGTTTAAGGAGGTGGACCACCGGGGAGCTGTTTTTT.

J is TRBJ2-2 and V is TRBV9, with no clear D. Germline CDR1 reads SGDLS; CDR2 reads YYNGEE. The V gene lost 0 bases and the J gene lost 6 bases, with 0 bases spanning the gap. The CDR3 is made up of 11 amino acids. The CDR3 here is CASSVAGELFF. The CDR3 DNA reads TGTGCCAGCAGCGTAGCCGGGGAGCTGTTTTTT.

This chain joins TRBV25-1 and TRBJ2-7; the match to TRBD1 covers 10 bases. CDR3 length equals 15 residues. CDR1 and CDR2 (germline): MGHDK, SYGVNS. J was trimmed by 6 bases and V by 10 bases; bases with no gene match: 15. The CDR3 protein is CATSRSGTGVFEQYF. CDR3 DNA sequence: TGTGCCACCTCTCGCTCCGGGACAGGGGTATTCGAGCAGTACTTC.

The chain has TRBV11-2 and TRBJ2-7; tentative D call: TRBD2 (5 bases). Germline lookup yields CDR1 SGHAT and CDR2 FQNNGV. Between the trimmed V and J ends, which lost 5 bases and 2 bases, there was a span of 10 bases. This CDR3 is 13 amino acids long. DNA of the CDR3: TGTGCCAGCAGCCTGGACTCCACCTACGAGCAGTACTTC. Amino acids: CASSLDSTYEQYF.

Written as DNA, the CDR3 is TGCGCCAGCAGCTCTGGAGGAGTGGGGGTTGAGACCCAGTACTTC. Translated: CASSSGGVGVETQYF. The chain combines TRBV5-1 with TRBJ2-5; the D call may be TRBD1 or TRBD2 (5 bases each). Germline CDR1 is SGHRS and CDR2 is YFSETQ. The CDR3 consists of 15 residues. Trimming removed 3 bases from V and 5 bases from J, with 17 bases in between.

The chain combines TRBV7-9 with TRBJ1-5; tentative D call: TRBD1 (6 bases). The ends were cut back, 5 bases at V and 3 bases at J, with 14 bases in the middle. From germline, CDR1 is SEHNR and CDR2 FQNEAQ (reference sequence). There are 15 residues in the CDR3. The CDR3 here is CASSPEGGHNQPQHF. The CDR3 DNA follows: TGTGCCAGCAGCCCGGAGGGGGGGCACAATCAGCCCCAGCATTTT.

The rearrangement links TRBV11-1 to TRBJ2-7; D possibly corresponds to TRBD2 (5 bases). From germline, CDR1 is SGHAT and CDR2 FQDESV (reference sequence). With 2 bases removed from V and 0 bases from J, the gap between germline ends came to 8 bases. This CDR3 has 14 residues. CDR3 coding DNA: TGTGCCAGCAGCTTAAGGCGGGCCTCCTACGAGCAGTACTTC. This gives the protein CASSLRRASYEQYF.

The chain has TRBV5-5 and TRBJ2-7; D gene uncertain. The CDR3 sequence is 13 residues long. Trimming stripped 3 bases from V and 2 bases from J, with 9 bases between. CDR1 and CDR2 from the germline V gene are SGHKS and YYEKEE (reference sequence). This CDR3 is CASSYERTYEQYF. The CDR3 DNA reads as TGTGCCAGCAGCTACGAGCGAACCTACGAGCAGTACTTC. The full variable domain, rest sourced from reference TRBV5-5 and TRBJ2-7, is DAGVTQSPTHLIKTRGQQVTLRCSPISGHKSVSWYQQVLGQGPQFIFQYYEKEERGRGNFPDRFSARQFPNYSSELNVNALLLGDSALYLCASSYERTYEQYFGPGTRLTVT.

The chain couples TRBV18 to TRBJ2-1; 7 bases map to TRBD2. This CDR3 is 12 amino acids long. Germline CDR1 KGHSH, CDR2 LQKENI. The V gene end was trimmed by 0 bases and the J gene end by 12 bases; junction bases not matched to a gene: 2. The CDR3 sequence is CASSPPGGGQFF. CDR3 nucleotides: TGTGCCAGCTCACCACCGGGCGGGGGGCAGTTCTTC.

This sequence joins TRBV19 and TRBJ2-7; 8 bases are shared with TRBD1. This CDR3 is 15 amino acids long. V shed 5 bases, J shed 4 bases, and the junction held 10 bases outside the gene matches. From germline, CDR1 is LNHDA and CDR2 SQIVND (reference sequence). CDR3 in DNA: TGTGCCAGTAGTCTTCCGACAGGGGACCTTTACGAGCAGTACTTC. Encoded protein: CASSLPTGDLYEQYF.

The genes are TRBV6-5 and TRBJ1-2; maybe TRBD1 (5 bases). Looked up from germline, CDR1 is MNHEY and CDR2 is SVGAGI. The CDR3 sequence is 14 residues long. The V end lost 7 bases, the J end lost 7 bases, and 19 bases lay between the germline ends. The CDR3 here is CASTHRGGAGGYTF. The CDR3 DNA is TGTGCCAGCACCCATCGCGGAGGGGCCGGTGGCTACACCTTC.

The V gene is TRBV7-2, the J gene TRBJ1-5; 7 nucleotides line up with TRBD1. Germline CDR1 reads SGHTA; CDR2 reads FQGNSA. This CDR3 comprises 14 residues. V dropped 6 bases and J dropped 3; count of bases not matched to a gene: 5. In DNA, the CDR3 is TGTGCCAGCAGTGCTGGGACAGTCAATCAGCCCCAGCATTTT. Protein: CASSAGTVNQPQHF. Complete variable domain (other parts from reference TRBV7-2 and TRBJ1-5): GAGVSQSPSNKVTEKGKDVELRCDPISGHTALYWYRQSLGQGLEFLIYFQGNSAPDKSGLPSDRFSAERTGGSVSTLTIQRTQQEDSAVYLCASSAGTVNQPQHFGDGTRLSIL.

There are a few counts of this clone. The genes are TRBV7-6 and TRBJ1-1, with unresolved D. The CDR3 runs 13 residues. With 0 bases removed from V and 0 bases from J, the gap between germline ends came to 2 bases. The germline V gene encodes CDR1 SGHVS and CDR2 FNYEAQ. The CDR3 protein is CASSLALNTEAFF. The CDR3 DNA follows: TGTGCCAGCAGCTTAGCTCTGAACACTGAAGCTTTCTTT.

The chain links TRBV14 to TRBJ2-5; 10 positions match TRBD2. Germline lookup yields CDR1 SGHDN and CDR2 FVKESK. The CDR3 runs to 15 residues. V lost 1 base, J lost 4 bases, and 3 bases stayed unmatched. CDR3 bases: TGTGCCAGCAGCCAAGCTAGCGGGAGCCGAGAGACCCAGTACTTC. Residues: CASSQASGSRETQYF.

V usage is TRBV4-3 and J usage is TRBJ2-1; tentative D call: TRBD2 (5 bases). The CDR3 loop spans 13 amino acids. V lost 5 bases and J lost 11, with 16 bases in between. Germline CDR1 is LGHNA and CDR2 is YSLEER. This CDR3 is CASSETGSGKQFF. In DNA form, the CDR3 reads TGCGCCAGCAGCGAAACGGGGAGCGGTAAGCAGTTCTTC.

This chain uses TRBV5-5 with TRBJ2-5; D unclear. Per the germline V gene, CDR1 is SGHKS and CDR2 is YYEKEE (reference sequence). V gave up 2 bases and J gave up 2 bases, with 10 bases separating them. The CDR3 is 14 amino acids. The CDR3 nucleotides are TGTGCCAGCAGCTTAGGGTGGGCACAAGAGACCCAGTACTTC. Encoded protein: CASSLGWAQETQYF.

This chain links TRBV19 with TRBJ2-1; D may be TRBD2 (7 bases). The CDR3 has 16 amino acids. CDR1 and CDR2 from the germline V gene are LNHDA and SQIVND (reference sequence). Trimming removed 5 bases at V and 5 bases at J, with 19 bases between. The CDR3 loop reads CASSSPARGLNNEQFF. Here the CDR3 DNA reads TGTGCCAGTAGTTCACCGGCCAGGGGACTAAACAATGAGCAGTTCTTC.

The table lists this clone with a count of one. The chain has TRBV11-3 and TRBJ2-3, with D perhaps matching TRBD2 (5 bases). Trimming pared 3 bases from V and 2 bases from J, leaving 12 bases between. Per germline, CDR1 SGHNT and CDR2 YENEEA. CDR3 length: 15 amino acids. Written as DNA, the CDR3 is TGTGCCAGCAGCTTCGGTACTAGGGACACAGATACGCAGTATTTT. Its protein product is CASSFGTRDTDTQYF.

The genes are TRBV15 and TRBJ1-2, with D uncertain. The CDR3 runs to 16 residues. CDR1 and CDR2 from the germline V gene are LNHNV and YYDKDF (reference sequence). The V end lost 1 base, the J end lost 3 bases, and 15 bases lay between the germline ends. The DNA of the CDR3 is TGTGCCACCAGCAGAGGGGCCCCTGGAAATCACTATGGCTACACCTTC. Translating gives CATSRGAPGNHYGYTF.

The chain uses TRBV4-3 and TRBJ2-7, with 10 bases that match TRBD2. The CDR3 sequence is 16 residues long. Germline-derived CDR1 and CDR2 are LGHNA and YSLEER. J was trimmed by 5 bases and V by 1 base; bases with no gene match: 8. The DNA for the CDR3 is TGCGCCAGCAGCCAAGCCGCAGCGGGAGGGCCCCACGAGCAGTACTTC. Its protein is CASSQAAAGGPHEQYF.